The clone carrying this T cell receptor (beta chain) was seen only once. This sample is drawn from a study of shared clonotypes between healthy human individuals. The germline V gene has CDR1 SGHTA and CDR2 FQGNSA. J gave up 1 base and V 5 bases, and 9 bases lay outside the gene matches. This CDR3 is built from 16 residues. Produced via immunoSEQ multiplex PCR; TCRdb's table is partial and in-frame only. The data hold about 2.3 million clones, with 85% to 95% observed a single time. The TCR sequence derives from a man between 18 and 29 years old in good health. Some clones in this sample may be carry-over from other donors' samples. V gene TRBV7-2 combines with J gene TRBJ2-3, with 7 bases that match TRBD1. What was sequenced was naive CD4+ T cells from PBMCs. Subset reported: CD45RA+ positively selected. The CDR3 loop is CASSPQGDPGTDTQYF. The CDR3 coding sequence is TGTGCCAGCAGCCCCCAGGGGGACCCCGGCACAGATACGCAGTATTTT.